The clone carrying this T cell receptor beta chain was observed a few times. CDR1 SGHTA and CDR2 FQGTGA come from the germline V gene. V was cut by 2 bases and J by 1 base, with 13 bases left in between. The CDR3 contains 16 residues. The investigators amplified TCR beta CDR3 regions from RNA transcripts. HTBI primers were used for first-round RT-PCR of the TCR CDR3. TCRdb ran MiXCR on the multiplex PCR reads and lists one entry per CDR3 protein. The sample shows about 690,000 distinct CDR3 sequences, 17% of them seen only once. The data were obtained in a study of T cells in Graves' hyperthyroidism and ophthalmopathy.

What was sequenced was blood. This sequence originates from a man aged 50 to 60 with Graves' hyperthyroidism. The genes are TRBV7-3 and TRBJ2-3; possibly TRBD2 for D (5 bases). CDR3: CASSLGTFGGTDTQYF. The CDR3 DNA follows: TGTGCCAGCAGCTTAGGTACCTTCGGGGGCACAGATACGCAGTATTTT. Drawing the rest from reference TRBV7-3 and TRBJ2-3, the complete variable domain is GAGVSQTPSNKVTEKGKYVELRCDPISGHTALYWYRQSLGQGPEFLIYFQGTGAADDSGLPNDRFFAVRPEGSVSTLKIQRTERGDSAVYLCASSLGTFGGTDTQYFGPGTRLTVL.